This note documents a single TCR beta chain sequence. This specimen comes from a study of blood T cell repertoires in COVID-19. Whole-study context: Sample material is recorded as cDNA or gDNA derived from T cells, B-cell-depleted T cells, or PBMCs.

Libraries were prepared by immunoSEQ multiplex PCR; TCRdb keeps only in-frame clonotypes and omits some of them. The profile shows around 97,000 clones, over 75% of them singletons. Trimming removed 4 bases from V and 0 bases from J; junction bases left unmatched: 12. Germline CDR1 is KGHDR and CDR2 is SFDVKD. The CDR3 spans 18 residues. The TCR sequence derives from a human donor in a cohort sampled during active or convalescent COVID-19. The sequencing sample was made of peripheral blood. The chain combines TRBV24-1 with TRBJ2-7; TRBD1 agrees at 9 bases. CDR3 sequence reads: CATSDLGQGLPFSYEQYF. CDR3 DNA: TGTGCCACCAGTGACCTTGGACAGGGGCTACCTTTCTCCTACGAGCAGTACTTC.